This T cell receptor (beta chain) originates from a study of blood T cell repertoires in COVID-19. Background on the study: Specimens from acute and convalescent COVID-19 originated in the United States, Italy and Spain.

Participant age was roughly 18 to 90 years, and participants resided in roughly 25 US areas. There are 15 residues in the CDR3. CDR1 is SGHAT, CDR2 FQNNGV, per germline. V gave up 7 bases and J gave up 2 bases; unmatched junction bases: 6. This clone was seen repeatedly, ten times or more. Data came from immunoSEQ multiplex PCR; TCRdb stores just in-frame clones and leaves some out. The sample carries hundreds of thousands of clones, roughly 80% recorded once. This sequence was found in a man aged 35-49 years who had been exposed to COVID-19. This chain joins TRBV11-2 and TRBJ2-1; 9 bases agree with TRBD1. Sequencing was done on a sample of PBMCs or T cells enriched from blood (not recorded which). CDR3 DNA sequence: TGTGCCAGCACCGCCGGGACAGGGCCCTACAATGAGCAGTTCTTC. The encoded protein is CASTAGTGPYNEQFF.